One and the same sample provided the 10 T cell receptor beta chains below, sequenced in a study of beta chain features in type 1 diabetes. Since all of the isolated RNA was reverse transcribed, expressed TCRB transcripts were what got sequenced. Method: immunoSEQ multiplex PCR; TCRdb's copy keeps in-frame clones and lacks some. The data contain about 130,000 clones, around a tenth of them singletons. Sequencing was done on a sample of central memory CD4+ T cells from blood. These receptors came from a man aged 18 to 29 in good health.

This clone appeared a few times. This sequence joins TRBV18 and TRBJ1-3; D not certain. V was clipped by 2 bases and J by 3 bases, with 5 bases between them. This CDR3 spans 13 amino acids. Germline V gives CDR1 KGHSH, CDR2 LQKENI. CDR3 sequence reads: CASSPSVGNTIYF. The DNA of the CDR3 is TGTGCCAGCTCACCATCAGTTGGAAACACCATATATTTT.

This chain uses TRBV2 with TRBJ2-7, with D perhaps matching TRBD2 (6 bases). Trimming cost V 3 bases and J 0 bases, with 15 bases left between them. CDR1 is SNHLY, CDR2 FYNNEI, per germline. CDR3 size: 16 residues. The CDR3 bases are TGTGCCAGCAGTGATGGTATCGGGGGAAGCTCCTACGAGCAGTACTTC. Translation: CASSDGIGGSSYEQYF. Full variable domain (outside the CDR3, taken from reference TRBV2 and TRBJ2-7): EPEVTQTPSHQVTQMGQEVILRCVPISNHLYFYWYRQILGQKVEFLVSFYNNEISEKSEIFDDQFSVERPDGSNFTLKIRSTKLEDSAMYFCASSDGIGGSSYEQYFGPGTRLTVT.

Ten or more counts support this clone. One junction end disagrees with the germline gene, perhaps due to a read error. The rearrangement links TRBV10-3 to TRBJ2-3; D possibly corresponds to TRBD2 (6 bases). The germline gives CDR1 ENHRY, CDR2 SYGVKD. CDR3 length equals 12 residues. This CDR3 is CAISGQPTSPLF. The CDR3 nucleotides read TGTGCCATCAGTGGGCAACCTACTAGCCCGCTTTTT.

The chain recombines TRBV19 with TRBJ2-1; 7 nucleotides agree with TRBD1. V lost 6 bases and J lost 0; bases outside the gene matches: 8. The CDR3 sequence is 16 residues long. The germline gives CDR1 LNHDA, CDR2 SQIVND (reference sequence). CDR3 DNA sequence: TGTGCCAGTAGCTTGGGACAGCTGAGCTCCTACAATGAGCAGTTCTTC. It codes for CASSLGQLSSYNEQFF.

The chain uses TRBV5-4 and TRBJ1-5, with unresolved D. CDR3 size: 14 residues. The germline V and J ends were trimmed by 0 bases and 6 bases, with 10 bases remaining between them. CDR1 SGHNT and CDR2 YYREEE come from the germline V gene (reference sequence). The CDR3 reads CASSLDGGPQPQHF. The CDR3 DNA follows: TGTGCCAGCAGCTTGGATGGAGGGCCTCAGCCCCAGCATTTT. Looking up the rest from reference TRBV5-4 and TRBJ1-5 gives the full variable domain: ETGVTQSPTHLIKTRGQQVTLRCSSQSGHNTVSWYQQALGQGPQFIFQYYREEENGRGNFPPRFSGLQFPNYSSELNVNALELDDSALYLCASSLDGGPQPQHFGDGTRLSIL.

The chain couples TRBV2 to TRBJ2-3; TRBD2 aligns across 7 bases. The CDR3 is made up of 15 amino acids. Trimming took 2 bases from V and 4 from J; bases not matched to a gene: 6. Germline V CDR1 and CDR2: SNHLY, FYNNEI. CDR3 in DNA: TGTGCCAGCAGTGAAAGGAGACTAGCCCCAGATACGCAGTATTTT. It is translated as CASSERRLAPDTQYF.

This clone was observed at least ten times. This chain joins TRBV18 and TRBJ2-5; D might be TRBD1 (6 bases). This CDR3 region has 14 residues. V shed 3 bases and J shed 4 bases, with 12 bases lying between them. The germline V gene has CDR1 KGHSH and CDR2 LQKENI. CDR3 bases: TGTGCCAGCTCACCTGGGACATTAGGAGAGACCCAGTACTTC. This gives the protein CASSPGTLGETQYF.

This clone has only a few counts. The chain employs TRBV7-2 and TRBJ2-1, with 14 bases identical to TRBD2. The CDR3 is made up of 16 amino acids. V trimming: 3 bases; J trimming: 8 bases; junction bases outside the gene matches: 6. CDR1 and CDR2 (germline): SGHTA, FQGNSA. The CDR3 is CASSFMTSGGADEQFF. CDR3 DNA: TGTGCCAGCAGCTTTATGACTAGCGGGGGGGCAGATGAGCAGTTCTTC.

The CDR3 loop reads CASSPRGQAFYNEQFF. The CDR3 DNA is TGTGCCAGCTCACCACGCGGACAGGCATTTTACAATGAGCAGTTCTTC. The rearrangement uses TRBV18 and TRBJ2-1; the match to TRBD1 covers 7 bases. CDR1 and CDR2 (germline): KGHSH, LQKENI. The CDR3 extends over 16 amino acids. With 1 base clipped from V and 4 bases from J, the junction kept 7 bases outside the gene matches.

The chain joins TRBV27 to TRBJ1-5; TRBD1 matches at 8 bases. This CDR3 has 16 amino acids. Trimming cost V 5 bases and J 2 bases; bases outside gene matches: 8. Germline CDR1 and CDR2: MNHEY and SMNVEV (reference sequence). The CDR3 protein is CASSPYRGSGNQPQHF. The CDR3 DNA is TGTGCCAGCAGTCCATACAGGGGGTCCGGCAATCAGCCCCAGCATTTT.